The clone carrying this TCR beta chain was recorded once. Its antigen is not identified. The data stem from a study of OX40 agonist ivuxolimab in advanced cancers. Study-level information: Recorded diagnoses for dose-escalation patients were hepatocellular carcinoma, melanoma, renal cell or head and neck cancer.

Overall study findings and caveats: The investigators did not determine what antigen specificity the expanded peripheral T cells had.

The germline V and J ends were trimmed by 4 bases and 4 bases, with 20 bases remaining between them. The germline V gene has CDR1 SGHRS and CDR2 YFSETQ. The CDR3 has 17 residues. TCRdb's copy holds only in-frame clones and misses some; the assay was immunoSEQ multiplex PCR. The table lists approximately 50,000 clones, over 70% of them singletons, with roughly 3.9% in the top ten. The rearrangement uses TRBV5-1 and TRBJ2-2; D may be TRBD1 or TRBD2 (5 bases each). The input for sequencing was CD4+ or CD8+ T cells sorted from blood, taken in a trial of the OX40 agonist ivuxolimab. The sequence came from an adult with an advanced solid tumor such as melanoma, head and neck, liver or kidney cancer. Here the CDR3 DNA reads TGCGCCAGCAGCCTACATCCGGGGCCAGGGAGCACCGGGGAGCTGTTTTTT. Translating gives CASSLHPGPGSTGELFF.